This TCR beta chain was sequenced in a study of T cells after yellow fever vaccination. TCRdb processed the 5' RACE reads anew with MiXCR; each CDR3 protein has one entry. The sample lists a few hundred thousand distinct CDR3 sequences; less than 9% were seen once. V was shortened by 5 bases and J by 5 bases, with 18 bases between the two germline ends. Looked up from germline, CDR1 is DFQATT and CDR2 is SNEGSKA (reference sequence). The CDR3 covers 14 residues. This clonotype was obtained from a man under 40 who received the YFV17D yellow fever vaccine. The J gene is TRBJ1-1, the V gene TRBV20-1; possible D gene TRBD1, 5 bases. This specimen consisted of CD4+ T cells sorted from PBMCs, obtained 15 days after the yellow fever booster vaccination. The CDR3 protein is CSAARGARRTEAFF. DNA for the CDR3: TGCAGTGCTGCCCGAGGGGCGCGGAGAACTGAAGCTTTCTTT.